The 8 T cell receptor beta chains listed next were all sequenced from one sample in a study of blood T cells in healthy people across ages. For the second PCR, which ran for 7 to 11 cycles, a sample-barcoded 5' primer and a J-beta primer mix were used. TCRdb redid the calling of the 5' RACE reads with MiXCR, one entry per CDR3 protein. The sample shows about 940,000 distinct CDR3 sequences, roughly 52% of them seen only once. Sequenced: blood. These receptors all come from a man aged 25-45 years in good health.

Turning to this clonotype: Its ends do not fully match the called genes, so a read error is possible. The J gene is TRBJ1-6, the V gene TRBV7-2; possibly TRBD1 for D (6 bases). The CDR3 runs to 16 residues. Per the germline V gene, CDR1 is SGHTA and CDR2 is FQGNSA. Written as DNA, the CDR3 is TGTGCCAGCAGCCAAGGGGGGTTCGTCTATGATTCACCCCTCCACTTT. It yields the protein CASSQGGFVYDSPLHF.

A single count supports this clonotype. The V and J genes are TRBV21-1 and TRBJ1-6; the D call of TRBD1 is as the table states it, not checked on the DNA. TRBV21-1 corresponds to a pseudogene. The CDR3 runs 14 residues. Written as DNA, the CDR3 is TGTGCCAGGCGGACAGGGGACCATAATTCACCCCTCCACTTT. This codes for CARRTGDHNSPLHF.

This clonotype was observed at least ten times. This rearrangement joins TRBV6-5 to TRBJ2-3; the match to TRBD1 covers 7 bases. The germline gives CDR1 MNHEY, CDR2 SVGAGI. V shed 8 bases, J shed 4 bases, and the junction held 6 bases outside the gene matches. CDR3 size: 13 residues. This CDR3 reads CASSKGGSDTQYF. The DNA for the CDR3 is TGTGCCAGCTCCAAAGGGGGCTCAGATACGCAGTATTTT.

The chain links TRBV27 to TRBJ1-5; 9 bases line up with TRBD1. Per germline, CDR1 MNHEY and CDR2 SMNVEV (reference sequence). CDR3 length: 16 amino acids. The V gene end was trimmed by 6 bases and the J gene end by 7 bases; junction bases not matched to a gene: 13. CDR3 amino acids: CASRPLGTGGGQPQHF. The CDR3 nucleotides read TGTGCCAGCAGGCCACTAGGAACAGGGGGCGGGCAGCCCCAGCATTTT.

This chain joins TRBV4-1 and TRBJ2-3, with 7 bases identical to TRBD2. V dropped 6 bases and J dropped 0; count of bases not matched to a gene: 6. This CDR3 contains 15 residues. Germline values: CDR1 MGHRA, CDR2 YSYEKL. This CDR3 is CASRKLALSTDTQYF. The CDR3 DNA sequence: TGCGCCAGCAGAAAACTAGCGCTTAGCACAGATACGCAGTATTTT.

The chain combines TRBV27 with TRBJ1-5; 9 positions agree with TRBD1. CDR3 length: 15 residues. After removal of 0 bases from V and 6 bases from J, the junction contained 3 bases not matched to a gene. Germline CDR1 reads MNHEY; CDR2 reads SMNVEV (reference sequence). The CDR3 protein is CASSLSMTGGQPQHF. In DNA, the CDR3 is TGTGCCAGCAGTTTATCCATGACAGGGGGTCAGCCCCAGCATTTT.

This clonotype appeared once. The rearrangement joins TRBV2 to TRBJ2-1; TRBD2 matches 9 bases. The CDR3 sequence is 15 residues long. The V segment lost 6 bases and the J segment 3 bases; nucleotides outside the gene matches: 6. CDR1 and CDR2 from the germline V gene are SNHLY and FYNNEI. Here the CDR3 reads CASRVRTSVYNEQFF. CDR3 bases: TGTGCCAGCAGGGTAAGGACTAGCGTCTACAATGAGCAGTTCTTC.

J is TRBJ2-3 and V is TRBV20-1; the match to TRBD1 covers 8 bases. The ends lost 3 bases at V and 2 bases at J; junction bases unmatched: 4. Germline CDR1 DFQATT, CDR2 SNEGSKA (reference sequence). This CDR3 has 14 residues. In nucleotides, the CDR3 is TGCAGTGCTAGTAGGGGACAGGCCACAGATACGCAGTATTTT. This encodes CSASRGQATDTQYF.